This T cell receptor (beta chain) was profiled in a study of Ad26.COV2.S vaccination and SARS-CoV-2 variants. Study-wide findings and caveats: The study found higher spike-specific TCR breadth in vaccine than placebo recipients.

This CDR3 is built from 14 residues. CDR1 MNHEY and CDR2 SVGAGI come from the germline V gene. Trimming left V 6 bases short and J 0 bases short, with 11 bases between. Treatment reported: around 19 received Ad26.COV2.S at low or high dose, single or two shots; five or six received placebo; per-sample allocation not given. Vaccine and placebo recipients were sampled on day 63 after the first injection. For this clone: Its antigen is not known.

TCRdb's table, derived via immunoSEQ multiplex PCR, lists solely in-frame clones and lacks some. The sample lists over 350,000 clones, approximately 90% occurring once. The TCR originated in a person aged 18-60 years who received the Ad26.COV2.S COVID-19 vaccine or a placebo. The chain is built from TRBV6-5 and TRBJ1-1; D remains unclear. Sequencing was performed on peripheral blood, taken in a trial of Ad26.COV2.S vaccine versus placebo. The CDR3: CASSLDQMNTEAFF. In DNA, the CDR3 is TGTGCCAGCAGCCTCGACCAGATGAACACTGAAGCTTTCTTT.